These T cell receptor beta chains were read from a single sample in a study of blood T cell repertoires in COVID-19. The assay was immunoSEQ multiplex PCR, and TCRdb's table has in-frame clones only and misses some. This repertoire shows under 500,000 clones, approximately 90% found once; its top ten account for around 4.4%. Specimen: peripheral blood. Receptor source: a woman in her thirties with acute or convalescent COVID-19. Both conserved end residues are part of each CDR3. The order of the fields is V gene, clone size, J gene, D gene, CDR3 protein, CDR3 DNA. D genes are given only for firm matches. Size is omitted from some rows. Given values are once, few, many or a class for expanded clones.

TRBV6-6	NA	TRBJ1-3	NA	CASSLPGLIALWDTIYF	TGTGCCAGCAGTCTCCCGGGACTGATCGCTCTGTGGGACACCATATATTTT
TRBV18	NA	TRBJ2-1	NA	CASSLSTNEQFF	TGTGCCAGCTCACTATCTACTAATGAGCAGTTCTTC
TRBV2	many	TRBJ1-1	TRBD1	CASSTGGRTEAFF	TGTGCCAGCAGTACAGGGGGCCGAACTGAAGCTTTCTTT
TRBV4-1	few	TRBJ2-7	TRBD1	CASGPDRTSYEQYF	TGCGCCAGCGGCCCGGACAGGACCTCCTACGAGCAGTACTTC
TRBV18	NA	TRBJ2-5	NA	CASHREVVQTQYF	TGTGCCAGCCACCGGGAAGTAGTGCAGACCCAGTACTTC
TRBV21-1	NA	TRBJ2-5	NA	CASRVSGQGWETQYF	TGTGCCAGCAGGGTGTCAGGACAGGGATGGGAGACCCAGTACTTC
TRBV6-6	NA	TRBJ2-3	TRBD2	CASSSPLAGLTDTQYF	TGTGCCAGCAGTTCACCCCTAGCGGGGCTCACAGATACGCAGTATTTT
TRBV28	NA	TRBJ2-7	NA	CASTSNARYGSYEQYF	TGTGCCAGCACCTCCAACGCCCGGTACGGCTCCTACGAGCAGTACTTC
TRBV18	NA	TRBJ1-6	NA	CASSPSTTSYNSPLHF	TGTGCCAGCTCACCTTCTACGACTTCCTATAATTCACCCCTCCACTTT
TRBV5-1	NA	TRBJ2-7	NA	CASSLDSSRAQYEQYF	TGCGCCAGCAGCTTGGATTCTAGCCGGGCCCAGTACGAGCAGTACTTC
TRBV3-1/TRBV3-2	NA	TRBJ2-7	TRBD2	CASSQDPSGTSGGPAYEQYF	TGTGCCAGCAGCCAAGACCCCTCCGGGACTAGCGGGGGGCCTGCCTACGAGCAGTACTTC
TRBV6-5	NA	TRBJ2-5	TRBD1	CASRADRGLLETQYF	TGTGCCAGCAGAGCTGACAGGGGGCTATTAGAGACCCAGTACTTC
TRBV5-1	NA	TRBJ1-1	TRBD1	CASSQSGQGDEAFF	TGCGCCAGCAGCCAGTCCGGACAGGGCGATGAAGCTTTCTTT
TRBV7-9	NA	TRBJ1-3	TRBD1	CASSFGQGDGNTIYF	TGTGCCAGCAGCTTTGGACAGGGGGATGGAAACACCATATATTTT
TRBV30	NA	TRBJ1-2	TRBD1	CAWGEQGTYGYTF	TGTGCCTGGGGCGAACAGGGGACCTATGGCTACACCTTC
TRBV7-8	NA	TRBJ2-5	NA	CASSFLETSQETQYF	TGTGCCAGCAGCTTCCTAGAGACTAGCCAAGAGACCCAGTACTTC
TRBV28	NA	TRBJ1-2	NA	CASRSSYGYTF	TGTGCCAGCAGAAGTAGCTATGGCTACACCTTC
TRBV12-3/TRBV12-4	NA	TRBJ2-7	TRBD1	CASGWTGMDEQYF	TGTGCCAGCGGGTGGACAGGGATGGACGAGCAGTACTTC
TRBV25-1	NA	TRBJ2-5	TRBD2	CASSVSGGAETQYF	TGTGCCAGCAGTGTTAGCGGGGGGGCAGAGACCCAGTACTTC
TRBV29-1	NA	TRBJ1-1	NA	CSVAHSNTEAFF	TGCAGCGTCGCCCACTCGAACACTGAAGCTTTCTTT
TRBV10-3	NA	TRBJ2-5	NA	CAISEFAGPETQYF	TGTGCCATCAGTGAGTTCGCGGGACCAGAGACCCAGTACTTC
TRBV9	NA	TRBJ1-6	NA	CASSVSERNSPLHF	TGTGCCAGCAGCGTATCAGAGCGTAATTCACCCCTCCACTTT
TRBV7-3	NA	TRBJ2-1	TRBD1	CASSPSRTGRNEQFF	TGTGCCAGCAGCCCATCCAGGACAGGTCGCAATGAGCAGTTCTTC
TRBV7-6	NA	TRBJ2-3	TRBD1	CASSSPTGGTDTQYF	TGTGCCAGCAGCTCTCCGACAGGGGGCACAGATACGCAGTATTTT
TRBV11-2	NA	TRBJ2-6	TRBD1	CASSLVAGTGGSGANVLTF	TGTGCCAGCAGCTTAGTCGCCGGGACAGGGGGAAGTGGGGCCAACGTCCTGACTTTC
TRBV2	NA	TRBJ2-7	NA	CARARDSSSYEQYF	TGTGCCAGAGCCCGGGACTCTTCCTCCTACGAGCAGTACTTC
TRBV9	NA	TRBJ2-7	TRBD2	CASSVGLGASGSSYEQYF	TGTGCCAGCAGCGTAGGGCTAGGGGCTAGCGGGAGCTCCTACGAGCAGTACTTC
TRBV6-5	NA	TRBJ1-2	TRBD1	CASRRDRGNYGYTF	TGTGCCAGCCGCCGAGACAGGGGAAACTATGGCTACACCTTC
TRBV10-3	NA	TRBJ2-3	NA	CAISDRVARNTDTQYF	TGTGCCATCAGTGACCGCGTAGCGAGGAACACAGATACGCAGTATTTT
TRBV29-1	NA	TRBJ1-1	NA	CSVKQNTEAFF	TGCAGCGTCAAACAGAACACTGAAGCTTTCTTT
TRBV30	NA	TRBJ2-5	TRBD1	CAWFDRGIRETQYF	TGTGCCTGGTTTGACAGGGGGATACGGGAGACCCAGTACTTC
TRBV15	NA	TRBJ1-4	TRBD1	CATSRGGQGDEKLFF	TGTGCCACCAGCAGAGGGGGACAGGGGGATGAAAAACTGTTTTTT
TRBV30	NA	TRBJ2-3	TRBD1	CAWAGQATDTQYF	TGTGCCTGGGCCGGACAGGCTACAGATACGCAGTATTTT
TRBV4-2	NA	TRBJ1-1	NA	CASSQLGAESTEAFF	TGTGCCAGCAGCCAACTTGGGGCCGAGAGCACTGAAGCTTTCTTT
TRBV28	NA	TRBJ2-7	NA	CASSLAGGTYEQYF	TGTGCCAGCAGTTTAGCTGGCGGCACCTACGAGCAGTACTTC
TRBV10-3	NA	TRBJ2-7	TRBD1	CAISEETGGSYEQYF	TGTGCCATCAGTGAAGAGACAGGGGGCTCGTACGAGCAGTACTTC
TRBV7-3	few	TRBJ1-1	NA	CASSLTGNTEAFF	TGTGCCAGCAGCTTAACCGGGAACACTGAAGCTTTCTTT